These 26 T cell receptor beta chains were sequenced from one sample in a study of blood T cells in healthy people across ages (dated by TCRdb to between 2015 and 2017). The library was built by means of 5' RACE. Sequencing used an Illumina HiSeq 2500. A second PCR of about 6 to 11 cycles was run with a J-beta primer mix and a sample-barcoded 5' primer. Clones were called with MiXCR by TCRdb after fastp trimmed the public reads at Q25, and only in-frame beta chains were retained. Under each unique CDR3 protein, matching rows form one entry showing the most common genes and DNA. In this sample the table shows 270,000 or so distinct CDR3 sequences, 27% of which occur a single time. The ten largest clones add up to about 30% of the sample. Sequencing input: blood. These receptors originate from a woman aged 70-85 years in good health.

The chain employs TRBV7-9 and TRBJ1-2; a possible D gene is TRBD1 (6 bases). CDR1 is SEHNR, CDR2 FQNEAQ, per germline (reference sequence). This CDR3 spans 17 amino acids. Trimming stripped 5 bases from V and 7 bases from J, with 26 bases between. This CDR3 reads CASSPGQNSLLSAGYTF. CDR3 coding DNA: TGTGCCAGCAGCCCCGGACAGAATAGTTTACTTTCGGCTGGCTACACCTTC.

This clonotype has at least ten counts. The V gene is TRBV29-1, the J gene TRBJ1-2; 9 bases align to TRBD1. The V segment lost 2 bases and the J segment 8 bases; nucleotides outside the gene matches: 3. This CDR3 has 12 residues. CDR1 and CDR2 from the germline V gene are SQVTM and ANQGSEA. CDR3 DNA sequence: TGCAGCGTTGAAAACAGGGGGCTAGGCTACACCTTC. This gives the protein CSVENRGLGYTF.

This clonotype was recorded a few times. This chain joins TRBV29-1 and TRBJ1-3; no definite D call. The CDR3 consists of 12 residues. Germline CDR1 SQVTM, CDR2 ANQGSEA. With 6 bases removed from V and 0 bases from J, the gap between germline ends came to 6 bases. For the CDR3, the DNA is TGCAGCGTACGGCACTCTGGAAACACCATATATTTT. Translation: CSVRHSGNTIYF.

This clonotype has just a few counts. V and J are TRBV19 and TRBJ2-7; D may be TRBD2 (6 bases). Trimming removed 3 bases at V and 6 bases at J, with 12 bases between. The length of the CDR3 is 13 residues. Looked up from germline, CDR1 is LNHDA and CDR2 is SQIVND (reference sequence). CDR3 residues: CASSIGWGGEQYF. For the CDR3, the DNA is TGTGCCAGTAGTATCGGTTGGGGAGGCGAGCAGTACTTC.

This chain uses TRBV20-1 with TRBJ2-3, with a tentative D call TRBD1 (5 bases). The germline V gene has CDR1 DFQATT and CDR2 SNEGSKA (reference sequence). The length of the CDR3 is 14 residues. V was pared by 3 bases and J by 2 bases, with 12 bases between. The CDR3 coding sequence is TGCAGTGCTAGGACAGATCTCTTCACAGATACGCAGTATTTT. This sequence encodes CSARTDLFTDTQYF.

This clonotype was seen more than once but under ten times. The V gene is TRBV7-9, the J gene TRBJ2-1; tentatively, D is TRBD1 (6 bases). This CDR3 contains 12 residues. Germline CDR1 and CDR2: SEHNR and FQNEAQ (reference sequence). Trimming stripped 8 bases from V and 9 bases from J, with 14 bases between. CDR3 sequence (DNA): TGTGCCAGCGTAACAGGGCCAGGTGAGCAGTTCTTC. Protein sequence: CASVTGPGEQFF.

The CDR3 sequence is CSARDSILASLGEQFF. CDR3 nucleotides: TGCAGTGCTAGAGACTCTATTCTAGCTAGCTTAGGTGAGCAGTTCTTC. The gene calls are TRBV20-1 and TRBJ2-1; D is perhaps TRBD2 (5 bases). The CDR3 covers 16 residues. The germline CDR1 and CDR2 sequences are DFQATT and SNEGSKA (reference sequence). Trimming stripped 0 bases from V and 9 bases from J, with 21 bases between.

V and J are TRBV6-1 and TRBJ2-7, with D unresolved. Deletions cut 0 bases from V and 5 bases from J, with 11 bases between. The length of the CDR3 is 14 residues. The V gene's germline CDR1 is MNHNS and CDR2 SASEGT. This CDR3 reads CASSEARRFHEQYF. CDR3 in DNA: TGTGCCAGCAGTGAAGCGCGCAGGTTCCACGAGCAGTACTTC.

The rearrangement joins TRBV27 to TRBJ1-1; TRBD1 might be the D (6 bases). This CDR3 contains 14 residues. V lost 8 bases and J lost 5, with 18 bases in between. Germline CDR1 reads MNHEY; CDR2 reads SMNVEV (reference sequence). Here the CDR3 reads CASLGGPLGTEAFF. The CDR3, as DNA: TGTGCCAGCCTCGGGGGGCCTTTGGGGACTGAAGCTTTCTTT.

This clonotype was recorded a few times. The chain carries TRBV6-5 and TRBJ2-2; D possibly corresponds to TRBD2 (5 bases). V shed 3 bases and J shed 5 bases, with 22 bases lying between them. Germline CDR1 and CDR2: MNHEY and SVGAGI. CDR3 length: 18 residues. The CDR3 protein is CASSYETGRGRLTGELFF. For the CDR3, the DNA is TGTGCCAGCAGTTATGAGACCGGCCGGGGTCGGCTAACCGGGGAGCTGTTTTTT.

V gene TRBV6-5 combines with J gene TRBJ1-5; D possibly corresponds to TRBD1 (6 bases). Germline values: CDR1 MNHEY, CDR2 SVGAGI. V shed 5 bases and J shed 0 bases, with 11 bases lying between them. The CDR3 extends over 15 amino acids. The DNA of the CDR3 is TGTGCCAGCAGTAACGACAGGAATAGCAATCAGCCCCAGCATTTT. This sequence encodes CASSNDRNSNQPQHF.

In this sample, this clonotype turned up many times. The chain combines TRBV10-2 with TRBJ2-4; 10 bases map to TRBD1. The CDR3 contains 16 residues. The V gene end was trimmed by 4 bases and the J gene end by 0 bases; junction bases not matched to a gene: 3. The germline CDR1 and CDR2 sequences are WSHSY and SAAADI. CDR3 in amino acids: CASSAGQGIAKNIQYF. CDR3 bases: TGCGCCAGCAGTGCGGGACAGGGGATAGCCAAAAACATTCAGTACTTC.

This clonotype was seen only a few times. This chain links TRBV9 with TRBJ1-5; D gene ambiguous. CDR1 and CDR2 from the germline V gene are SGDLS and YYNGEE. This CDR3 region has 13 residues. Trimming removed 2 bases at V and 9 bases at J, with 12 bases between. The CDR3 nucleotides are TGTGCCAGCAGCGTTGGCGGCGAAGGGCCCCAGCATTTT. This sequence encodes CASSVGGEGPQHF.

The chain couples TRBV5-6 to TRBJ1-2, with 7 bases fitting TRBD1. The CDR3 length is 15 residues. Per the germline V gene, CDR1 is SGHDT and CDR2 is YYEEEE. V shed 0 bases, J shed 3 bases, and the junction held 5 bases outside the gene matches. The CDR3 reads CASSLAGTDHYGYTF. The CDR3 bases are TGTGCCAGCAGCTTGGCAGGGACAGATCACTATGGCTACACCTTC.

This clonotype was recorded a few times. This chain links TRBV29-1 with TRBJ1-1; D uncertain. The ends were cut back, 4 bases at V and 4 bases at J, with 16 bases in the middle. Germline CDR1 is SQVTM and CDR2 is ANQGSEA. The CDR3 is made up of 14 amino acids. Written as DNA, the CDR3 is TGCAGCGTTGGAGGAATCCGAGGCGGCACTGAAGCTTTCTTT. It is translated as CSVGGIRGGTEAFF.

The chain links TRBV12-3 or TRBV12-4 to TRBJ2-2, with 7 bases lining up with TRBD2. J gave up 4 bases and V 3 bases, and 2 bases lay outside the gene matches. This CDR3 has 14 residues. Written as DNA, the CDR3 is TGTGCCAGCAGTTTGACTAGCTTCACCGGGGAGCTGTTTTTT. Amino acids: CASSLTSFTGELFF.

The chain recombines TRBV24-1 with TRBJ2-2; D is undetermined. The CDR3 covers 15 residues. CDR1 and CDR2 (germline): KGHDR, SFDVKD. Deletions cut 0 bases from V and 1 base from J, with 5 bases between. CDR3 loop: CATSDLRVNTGELFF. The CDR3 DNA reads TGTGCCACCAGTGATTTGCGGGTGAACACCGGGGAGCTGTTTTTT.

V usage is TRBV20-1 and J usage is TRBJ2-3, with 13 bases matching TRBD2. The V and J ends lost 6 bases and 3 bases, in that order; junction bases with no gene match: 6. This CDR3 has 15 residues. Germline assignment: CDR1 DFQATT and CDR2 SNEGSKA (reference sequence). The CDR3 loop reads CSAHLTSGRTDTQYF. CDR3 sequence (DNA): TGCAGTGCACACCTGACTAGCGGGAGGACAGATACGCAGTATTTT.

The table lists this clonotype with a few counts. The V and J genes are TRBV2 and TRBJ1-6; no reliable D call. Germline CDR1 and CDR2: SNHLY and FYNNEI. The CDR3 totals 14 residues. Trimming cost V 1 base and J 7 bases, with 8 bases left between them. This CDR3 is CASSEDSPNSPLHF. The DNA of the CDR3 is TGTGCCAGCAGTGAAGACAGCCCCAATTCACCCCTCCACTTT.

The chain employs TRBV3-1 and TRBJ2-7, with unresolved D. V was trimmed by 0 bases and J by 4 bases, leaving 7 bases between them. CDR3 length equals 13 residues. The V gene's germline CDR1 is LGHDT and CDR2 YNNKEL (reference sequence). CDR3 nucleotides: TGTGCCAGCAGCCAAGATCCTGGGTACGAGCAGTACTTC. Amino acid sequence: CASSQDPGYEQYF.

The chain recombines TRBV6-1 with TRBJ1-3, with 9 bases fitting TRBD1. Looked up from germline, CDR1 is MNHNS and CDR2 is SASEGT. The CDR3 extends over 16 amino acids. V was pared by 6 bases and J by 0 bases, with 6 bases of the junction left unmatched. The CDR3 loop is CASRVNRGPSGNTIYF. CDR3 sequence (DNA): TGTGCCAGCAGGGTTAACAGGGGGCCCTCTGGAAACACCATATATTTT.

The CDR3 DNA is TGTGCCAGCTCGGACAGGGTGGAAGGCTACACCTTC. Protein sequence: CASSDRVEGYTF. The chain joins TRBV18 to TRBJ1-2; 8 nucleotides agree with TRBD1. The length of the CDR3 is 12 residues. V gave up 6 bases and J gave up 8 bases; unmatched junction bases: 5. The V gene's germline CDR1 is KGHSH and CDR2 LQKENI.

CDR3 protein: CASSSTTEIRQETQYF. The CDR3 DNA reads TGTGCCAGCAGCTCCACTACAGAGATTCGCCAAGAGACCCAGTACTTC. This rearrangement joins TRBV11-2 to TRBJ2-5; no clear D gene. In germline, CDR1 is SGHAT, CDR2 FQNNGV. The CDR3 length is 16 residues. V was pared by 4 bases and J by 1 base, with 16 bases between.

The CDR3 spells CSVEPAGLTDTQYF. CDR3 nucleotide sequence: TGCAGCGTAGAACCAGCGGGACTCACAGATACGCAGTATTTT. The chain couples TRBV29-1 to TRBJ2-3, with 7 bases fitting TRBD2. Trimming took 6 bases from V and 2 from J; bases not matched to a gene: 8. Germline V lookup: CDR1 SQVTM, CDR2 ANQGSEA. CDR3 length: 14 residues.

This clonotype was detected only a few times. The chain uses TRBV28 and TRBJ2-7; 7 bases align to TRBD2. J gave up 3 bases and V 6 bases, and 8 bases lay outside the gene matches. The germline gives CDR1 MDHEN, CDR2 SYDVKM. The CDR3 covers 14 residues. The CDR3 is CASSPLAMDYEQYF. The CDR3 nucleotides are TGTGCCAGCAGCCCACTAGCGATGGACTACGAGCAGTACTTC.

There are a few counts of this clonotype. This chain connects TRBV20-1 to TRBJ1-2; D ambiguous. This CDR3 is 14 amino acids long. Looked up from germline, CDR1 is DFQATT and CDR2 is SNEGSKA (reference sequence). Deletions cut 3 bases from V and 4 bases from J, with 15 bases between. For the CDR3, the DNA is TGCAGTGCTAGCTGGACCCCGCGGAGCTATGGCTACACCTTC. As protein: CSASWTPRSYGYTF.